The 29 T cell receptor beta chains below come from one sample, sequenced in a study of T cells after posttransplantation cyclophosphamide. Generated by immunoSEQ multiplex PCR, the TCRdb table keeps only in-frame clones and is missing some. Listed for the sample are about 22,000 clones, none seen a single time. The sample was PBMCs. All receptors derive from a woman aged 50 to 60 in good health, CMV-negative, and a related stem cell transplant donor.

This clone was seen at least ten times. CDR3 coding DNA: TGCAGCGTTATCGGCGGGGGGTGGGACAGGGTCTATGGCTACACCTTC. Translating gives CSVIGGGWDRVYGYTF. This chain joins TRBV29-1 and TRBJ1-2; 9 nucleotides match TRBD1. The V gene end was trimmed by 5 bases and the J gene end by 4 bases; junction bases not matched to a gene: 14. The CDR3 sequence is 16 residues long. Germline V gives CDR1 SQVTM, CDR2 ANQGSEA.

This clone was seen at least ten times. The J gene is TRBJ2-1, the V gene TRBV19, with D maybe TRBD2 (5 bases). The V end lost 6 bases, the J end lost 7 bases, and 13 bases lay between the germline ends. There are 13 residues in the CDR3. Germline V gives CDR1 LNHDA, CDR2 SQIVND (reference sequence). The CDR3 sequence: CASRGPGGNEQFF. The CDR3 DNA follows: TGTGCCAGTAGAGGGCCCGGCGGGAATGAGCAGTTCTTC.

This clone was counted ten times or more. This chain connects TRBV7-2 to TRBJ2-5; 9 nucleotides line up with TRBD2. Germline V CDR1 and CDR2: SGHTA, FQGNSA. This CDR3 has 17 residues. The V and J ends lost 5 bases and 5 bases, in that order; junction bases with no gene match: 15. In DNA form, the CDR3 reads TGTGCCAGCAGCCCATCCGGCGGGGGGGCCGGGATGGAGACCCAGTACTTC. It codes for CASSPSGGGAGMETQYF.

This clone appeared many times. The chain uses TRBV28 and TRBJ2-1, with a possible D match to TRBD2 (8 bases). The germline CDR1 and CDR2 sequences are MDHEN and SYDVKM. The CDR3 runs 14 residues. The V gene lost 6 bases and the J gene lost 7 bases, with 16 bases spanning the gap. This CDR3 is CASRRGREANEQFF. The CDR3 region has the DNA TGTGCCAGCAGAAGGGGGCGGGAGGCGAATGAGCAGTTCTTC.

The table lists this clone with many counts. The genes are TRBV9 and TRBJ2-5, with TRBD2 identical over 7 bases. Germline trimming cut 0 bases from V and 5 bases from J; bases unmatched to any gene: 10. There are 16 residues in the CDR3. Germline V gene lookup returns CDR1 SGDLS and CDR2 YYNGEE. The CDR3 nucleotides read TGTGCCAGCAGCGTAGGTCCTAGCGGAACTAGGGAGACCCAGTACTTC. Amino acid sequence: CASSVGPSGTRETQYF.

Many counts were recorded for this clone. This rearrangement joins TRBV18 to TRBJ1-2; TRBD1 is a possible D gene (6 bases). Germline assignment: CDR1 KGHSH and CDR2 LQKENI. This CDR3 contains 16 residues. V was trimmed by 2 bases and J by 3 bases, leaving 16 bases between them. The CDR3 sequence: CASSPVWGQRDYGYTF. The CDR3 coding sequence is TGTGCCAGCTCACCAGTATGGGGGCAAAGGGACTATGGCTACACCTTC.

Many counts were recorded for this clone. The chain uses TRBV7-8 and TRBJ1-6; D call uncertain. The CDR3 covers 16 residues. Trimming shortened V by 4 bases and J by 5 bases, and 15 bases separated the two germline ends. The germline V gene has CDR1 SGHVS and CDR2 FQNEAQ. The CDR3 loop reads CASSSSATPNNSPLHF. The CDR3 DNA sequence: TGTGCCAGCAGCTCTAGTGCAACTCCAAATAATTCACCCCTCCACTTT. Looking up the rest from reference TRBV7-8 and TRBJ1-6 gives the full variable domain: GAGVSQSPRYKVAKRGQDVALRCDPISGHVSLFWYQQALGQGPEFLTYFQNEAQLDKSGLPSDRFFAERPEGSVSTLKIQRTQQEDSAVYLCASSSSATPNNSPLHFGNGTRLTVT.

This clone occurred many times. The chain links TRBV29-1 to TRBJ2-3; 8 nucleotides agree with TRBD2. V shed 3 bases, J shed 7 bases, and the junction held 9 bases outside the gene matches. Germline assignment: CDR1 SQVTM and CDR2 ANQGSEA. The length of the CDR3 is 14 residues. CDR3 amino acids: CSVEKAGERNTQYF. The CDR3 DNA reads TGCAGCGTTGAGAAAGCGGGAGAGAGGAATACGCAGTATTTT.

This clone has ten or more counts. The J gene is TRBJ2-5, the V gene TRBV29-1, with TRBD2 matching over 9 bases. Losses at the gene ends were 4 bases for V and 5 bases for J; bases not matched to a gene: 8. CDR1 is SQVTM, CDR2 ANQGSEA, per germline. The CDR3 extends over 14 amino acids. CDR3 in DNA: TGCAGCGTTGTAGAGCTAGCGGGACTCGAGACCCAGTACTTC. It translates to CSVVELAGLETQYF.

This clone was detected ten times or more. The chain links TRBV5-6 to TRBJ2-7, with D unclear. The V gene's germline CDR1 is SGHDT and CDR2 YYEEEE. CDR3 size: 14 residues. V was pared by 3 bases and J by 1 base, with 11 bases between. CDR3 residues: CASSSGPASYEQYF. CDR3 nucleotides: TGTGCCAGCAGCTCAGGTCCCGCATCCTACGAGCAGTACTTC.

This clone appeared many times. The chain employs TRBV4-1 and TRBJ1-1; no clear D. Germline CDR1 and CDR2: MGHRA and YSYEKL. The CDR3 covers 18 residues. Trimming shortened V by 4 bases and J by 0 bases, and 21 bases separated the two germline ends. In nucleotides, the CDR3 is TGCGCCAGCAGCCCAGGTGGGCAGACCGTTTCCATGAACACTGAAGCTTTCTTT. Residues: CASSPGGQTVSMNTEAFF.

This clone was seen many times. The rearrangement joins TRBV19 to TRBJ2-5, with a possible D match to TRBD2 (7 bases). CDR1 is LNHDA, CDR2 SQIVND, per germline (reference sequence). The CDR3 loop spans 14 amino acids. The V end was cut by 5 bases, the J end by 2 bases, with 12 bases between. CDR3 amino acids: CASSPQGGQETQYF. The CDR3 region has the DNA TGTGCCAGTAGTCCACAGGGAGGGCAAGAGACCCAGTACTTC.

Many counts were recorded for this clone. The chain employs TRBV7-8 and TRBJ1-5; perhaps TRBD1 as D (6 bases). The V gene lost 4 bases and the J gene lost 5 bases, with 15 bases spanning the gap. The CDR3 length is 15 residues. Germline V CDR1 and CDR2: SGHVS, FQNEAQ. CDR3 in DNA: TGTGCCAGCAGCTCACATAACAGGGACGATCAGCCCCAGCATTTT. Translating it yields CASSSHNRDDQPQHF.

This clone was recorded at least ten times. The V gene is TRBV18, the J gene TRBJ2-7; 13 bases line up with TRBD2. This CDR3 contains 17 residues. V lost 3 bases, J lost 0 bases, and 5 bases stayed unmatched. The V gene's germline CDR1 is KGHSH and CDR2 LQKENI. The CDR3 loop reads CASSPRTSGGHSYEQYF. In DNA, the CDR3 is TGTGCCAGCTCACCGCGGACTAGCGGGGGACACTCCTACGAGCAGTACTTC. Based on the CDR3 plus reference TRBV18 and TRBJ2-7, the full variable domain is NAGVMQNPRHLVRRRGQEARLRCSPMKGHSHVYWYRQLPEEGLKFMVYLQKENIIDESGMPKERFSAEFPKEGPSILRIQQVVRGDSAAYFCASSPRTSGGHSYEQYFGPGTRLTVT.

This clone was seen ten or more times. CDR3 nucleotide sequence: TGTGCCAGCAGCCTCACAGGGGGCGGCAATGAAAAACTGTTTTTT. Translated: CASSLTGGGNEKLFF. The V and J genes are TRBV7-9 and TRBJ1-4; TRBD1 matches at 9 bases. V trimming: 5 bases; J trimming: 5 bases; junction bases outside the gene matches: 6. Per germline, CDR1 SEHNR and CDR2 FQNEAQ (reference sequence). The CDR3 has 15 residues.

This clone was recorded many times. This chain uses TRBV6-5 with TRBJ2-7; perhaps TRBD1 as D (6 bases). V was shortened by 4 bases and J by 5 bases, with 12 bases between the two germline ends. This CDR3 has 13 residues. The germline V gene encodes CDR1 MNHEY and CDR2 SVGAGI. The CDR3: CASSLQGRDEQYF. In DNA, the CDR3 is TGTGCCAGCAGTTTACAGGGTCGGGACGAGCAGTACTTC.

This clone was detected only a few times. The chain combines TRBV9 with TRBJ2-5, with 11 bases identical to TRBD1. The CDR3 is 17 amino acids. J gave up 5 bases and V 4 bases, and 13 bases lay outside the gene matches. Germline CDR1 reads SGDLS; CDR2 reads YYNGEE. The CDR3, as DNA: TGTGCCAGCAGCCCCAGAGGGGGGACAGGGGGGTACGAGACCCAGTACTTC. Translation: CASSPRGGTGGYETQYF.

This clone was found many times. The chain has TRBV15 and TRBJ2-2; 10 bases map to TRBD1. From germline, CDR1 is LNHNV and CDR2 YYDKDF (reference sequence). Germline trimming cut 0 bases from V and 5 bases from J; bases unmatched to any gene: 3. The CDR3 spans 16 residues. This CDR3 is CATSREGQGRTGELFF. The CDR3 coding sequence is TGTGCCACCAGCAGAGAGGGACAGGGGCGAACCGGGGAGCTGTTTTTT.

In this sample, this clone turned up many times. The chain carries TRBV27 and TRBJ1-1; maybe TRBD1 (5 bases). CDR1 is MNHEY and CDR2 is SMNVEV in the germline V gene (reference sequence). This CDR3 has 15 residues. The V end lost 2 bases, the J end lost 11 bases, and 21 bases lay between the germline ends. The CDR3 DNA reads TGTGCCAGCAGTTTACAGTTGGCGGACACCCGGTCGGCTTTCTTT. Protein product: CASSLQLADTRSAFF.

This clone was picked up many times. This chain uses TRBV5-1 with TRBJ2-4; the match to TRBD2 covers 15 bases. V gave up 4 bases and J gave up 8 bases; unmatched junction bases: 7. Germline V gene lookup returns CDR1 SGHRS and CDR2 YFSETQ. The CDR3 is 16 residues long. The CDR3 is CASSVGTSGRNYIQYF. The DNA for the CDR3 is TGCGCCAGCAGCGTAGGGACTAGCGGGAGGAATTACATTCAGTACTTC.

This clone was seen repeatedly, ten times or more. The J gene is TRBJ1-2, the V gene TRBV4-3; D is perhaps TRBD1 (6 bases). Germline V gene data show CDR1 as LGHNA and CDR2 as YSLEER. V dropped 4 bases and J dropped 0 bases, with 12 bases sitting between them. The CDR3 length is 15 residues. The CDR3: CASSRKQGPNYGYTF. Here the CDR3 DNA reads TGCGCCAGCAGCCGGAAACAGGGACCTAACTATGGCTACACCTTC.

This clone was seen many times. The CDR3 protein is CASSVVPVATEAFF. CDR3 in DNA: TGTGCCAGCAGCGTAGTCCCGGTAGCAACTGAAGCTTTCTTT. V usage is TRBV9 and J usage is TRBJ1-1; D call uncertain. The CDR3 loop spans 14 amino acids. Germline V CDR1 and CDR2: SGDLS, YYNGEE. V was pared by 0 bases and J by 5 bases, with 11 bases between.

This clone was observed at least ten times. CDR3 bases: TGTGCCAGCGGTACAGGGGGGGCAGAAAAACTGTTTTTT. This sequence encodes CASGTGGAEKLFF. J is TRBJ1-4 and V is TRBV28; 8 bases line up with TRBD1. The germline V gene has CDR1 MDHEN and CDR2 SYDVKM. J gave up 8 bases and V 8 bases, and 7 bases lay outside the gene matches. The CDR3 runs to 13 residues. Full variable domain (missing parts from reference TRBV28 and TRBJ1-4): DVKVTQSSRYLVKRTGEKVFLECVQDMDHENMFWYRQDPGLGLRLIYFSYDVKMKEKGDIPEGYSVSREKKERFSLILESASTNQTSMYLCASGTGGAEKLFFGSGTQLSVL.

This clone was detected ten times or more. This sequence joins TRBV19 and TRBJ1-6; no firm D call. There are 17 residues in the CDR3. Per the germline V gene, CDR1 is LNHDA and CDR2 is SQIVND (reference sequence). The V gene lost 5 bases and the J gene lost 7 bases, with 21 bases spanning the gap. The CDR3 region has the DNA TGTGCCAGTAGTGGGCGTGAGGGCGTTAGTCCAAATTCACCCCTCCACTTT. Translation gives CASSGREGVSPNSPLHF.

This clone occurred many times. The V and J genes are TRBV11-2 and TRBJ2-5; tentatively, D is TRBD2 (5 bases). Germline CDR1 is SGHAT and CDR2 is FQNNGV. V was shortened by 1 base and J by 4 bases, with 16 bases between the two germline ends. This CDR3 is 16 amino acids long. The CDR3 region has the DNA TGTGCCAGCAGCTTAGTTCAGACTACAATATCAGAGACCCAGTACTTC. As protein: CASSLVQTTISETQYF.

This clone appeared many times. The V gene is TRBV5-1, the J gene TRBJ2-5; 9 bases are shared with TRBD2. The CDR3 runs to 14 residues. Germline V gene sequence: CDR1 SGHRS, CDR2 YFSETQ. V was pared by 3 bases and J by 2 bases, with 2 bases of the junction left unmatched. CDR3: CASSWTSVQETQYF. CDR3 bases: TGCGCCAGCAGCTGGACTAGCGTACAAGAGACCCAGTACTTC.

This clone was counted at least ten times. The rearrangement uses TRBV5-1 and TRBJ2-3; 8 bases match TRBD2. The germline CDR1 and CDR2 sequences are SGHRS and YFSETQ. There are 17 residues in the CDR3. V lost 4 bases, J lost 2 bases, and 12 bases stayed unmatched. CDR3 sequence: CASSRNIAGQHTDTQYF. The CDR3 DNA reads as TGCGCCAGCAGCCGAAATATAGCGGGACAACACACAGATACGCAGTATTTT.

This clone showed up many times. CDR3 sequence: CARSLQACNSYEQYF. The DNA for the CDR3 is TGTGCCAGAAGCTTGCAGGCTTGTAACTCCTACGAGCAGTACTTC. V usage is TRBV5-3 and J usage is TRBJ2-7, with D unresolved. TRBV5-3 is known as an ORF, though its function is uncertain. The CDR3 is 15 residues long. Between the trimmed V and J ends, which lost 1 base and 0 bases, there was a span of 11 bases.

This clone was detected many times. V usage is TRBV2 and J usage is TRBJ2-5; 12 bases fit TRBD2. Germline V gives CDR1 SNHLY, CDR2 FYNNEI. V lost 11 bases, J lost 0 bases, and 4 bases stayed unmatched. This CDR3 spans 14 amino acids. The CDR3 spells CAGGTSGHQETQYF. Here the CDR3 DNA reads TGTGCCGGAGGGACTAGCGGGCACCAAGAGACCCAGTACTTC.